Below are 17 T cell receptor beta chains sequenced from a single sample in a study of graft-versus-host responses after intestinal transplantation. This table comes from immunoSEQ multiplex PCR, and its TCRdb copy is limited to in-frame clones, with some not included. The table has 90,000 to 95,000 clones, 90% to 95% seen once. Their recognized antigens are unknown. The input for sequencing was unstimulated CD8+ T cells sorted from spleen or lymph node cells, taken before intestinal transplant. The receptors shown here come from a human donor who received an intestinal transplant.

This chain connects TRBV6-5 to TRBJ2-7; D perhaps matches TRBD1 (6 bases). Germline values: CDR1 MNHEY, CDR2 SVGAGI. The CDR3 has 12 residues. With 8 bases removed from V and 3 bases from J, the gap between germline ends came to 11 bases. The chain's CDR3 is CASGGVNYEQYF. The CDR3 DNA reads TGTGCCAGCGGGGGCGTTAACTACGAGCAGTACTTC.

This clone was seen only once. The chain links TRBV5-4 to TRBJ1-3; D may be TRBD1 (6 bases). From germline, CDR1 is SGHNT and CDR2 YYREEE (reference sequence). The CDR3 is made up of 15 amino acids. The V end lost 4 bases, the J end lost 0 bases, and 11 bases lay between the germline ends. CDR3 region: CASSQDRFSGNTIYF. The CDR3 DNA reads as TGTGCCAGCAGCCAAGACAGGTTCTCTGGAAACACCATATATTTT.

This clone was seen just once. The V and J genes are TRBV9 and TRBJ1-1; 7 nucleotides align to TRBD1. The CDR3 runs to 14 residues. The V and J ends lost 5 bases and 0 bases, in that order; junction bases with no gene match: 4. The germline CDR1 and CDR2 sequences are SGDLS and YYNGEE. CDR3 DNA sequence: TGTGCCAGCAGGGCAGGGGGGTTGAACACTGAAGCTTTCTTT. Translated, it gives CASRAGGLNTEAFF.

The chain recombines TRBV2 with TRBJ1-5; D unclear. The CDR3 sequence is 15 residues long. Germline-derived CDR1 and CDR2 are SNHLY and FYNNEI. Trimming took 5 bases from V and 4 from J, leaving 15 bases between them. In DNA, the CDR3 is TGTGCCAGCAGTTCCCCTTGGGAGACAAATCAGCCCCAGCATTTT. Amino acid sequence: CASSSPWETNQPQHF.

The rearrangement links TRBV19 to TRBJ1-5; no definite D call. Germline V gene data show CDR1 as LNHDA and CDR2 as SQIVND (reference sequence). V gave up 1 base and J gave up 7 bases, with 11 bases separating them. CDR3 length: 14 residues. CDR3 DNA: TGTGCCAGTAGTATAGTCGCACAGTCCCAGCCCCAGCATTTT. Translated, it gives CASSIVAQSQPQHF.

The V and J genes are TRBV4-1 and TRBJ2-7; 10 nucleotides match TRBD1. Trimming cost V 5 bases and J 7 bases; bases outside gene matches: 23. The germline V gene has CDR1 MGHRA and CDR2 YSYEKL. This CDR3 contains 19 residues. The CDR3, as DNA: TGCGCCAGCAGCTCGACTTTGGGGACAGGGGTTTTATCCCTCGTAGAGCAGTACTTC. Its translation: CASSSTLGTGVLSLVEQYF.

This chain connects TRBV4-1 to TRBJ2-3; maybe TRBD2 (5 bases). The ends were cut back, 6 bases at V and 3 bases at J, with 10 bases in the middle. This CDR3 comprises 13 residues. The germline V gene has CDR1 MGHRA and CDR2 YSYEKL. CDR3 coding DNA: TGCGCCAGCAGGGAGGCCCGGACAGATACGCAGTATTTT. Translation gives CASREARTDTQYF.

For the CDR3, the DNA is TGCGCCAGCAGCGGAGGGACAGGACTGGACGGGGGCTACACCTTC. The encoded protein is CASSGGTGLDGGYTF. The J gene is TRBJ1-2, the V gene TRBV5-1; 8 positions agree with TRBD1. V gave up 4 bases and J gave up 8 bases; unmatched junction bases: 13. CDR1 and CDR2 from the germline V gene are SGHRS and YFSETQ. The CDR3 length is 15 residues. Based on the CDR3 plus reference TRBV5-1 and TRBJ1-2, the full variable domain is KAGVTQTPRYLIKTRGQQVTLSCSPISGHRSVSWYQQTPGQGLQFLFEYFSETQRNKGNFPGRFSGRQFSNSRSEMNVSTLELGDSALYLCASSGGTGLDGGYTFGSGTRLTVV.

The rearrangement joins TRBV7-9 to TRBJ2-2; TRBD2 matches 12 bases. CDR1 and CDR2 (germline): SEHNR, FQNEAQ (reference sequence). The CDR3 spans 15 residues. J lost 4 bases, V lost 4 bases, and 1 base had no gene match. CDR3 coding DNA: TGTGCCAGCAGCTCTAGCGGGAGGGCCACCGGGGAGCTGTTTTTT. Protein product: CASSSSGRATGELFF.

The chain combines TRBV9 with TRBJ1-2; 10 bases align to TRBD1. Germline V CDR1 and CDR2: SGDLS, YYNGEE. The CDR3 totals 15 residues. J lost 4 bases, V lost 3 bases, and 6 bases had no gene match. The CDR3 DNA reads as TGTGCCAGCAGCGGCGACAGGGGGCCGATCTATGGCTACACCTTC. Its translation is CASSGDRGPIYGYTF.

V and J are TRBV11-2 and TRBJ1-4; D is uncertain. V was shortened by 3 bases and J by 3 bases, with 11 bases between the two germline ends. The CDR3 is made up of 15 amino acids. CDR1 and CDR2 (germline): SGHAT, FQNNGV. Written as DNA, the CDR3 is TGTGCCAGCAGCTTCACGGGCGGGTCTAATGAAAAACTGTTTTTT. Its translation: CASSFTGGSNEKLFF.

The rearrangement links TRBV9 to TRBJ2-7; 8 nucleotides align to TRBD2. The V gene end was trimmed by 0 bases and the J gene end by 3 bases; junction bases not matched to a gene: 2. CDR3 size: 14 residues. The germline gives CDR1 SGDLS, CDR2 YYNGEE. The CDR3 region is CASSVASGGYEQYF. CDR3 sequence (DNA): TGTGCCAGCAGCGTAGCAAGCGGGGGCTACGAGCAGTACTTC.

The chain joins TRBV29-1 to TRBJ2-3, with TRBD2 identical over 16 bases. The germline V gene encodes CDR1 SQVTM and CDR2 ANQGSEA. This CDR3 spans 17 amino acids. The V gene end was trimmed by 4 bases and the J gene end by 1 base; junction bases not matched to a gene: 5. Here the CDR3 reads CSVVGLAGGPRTDTQYF. CDR3 nucleotides: TGCAGCGTTGTGGGACTAGCGGGGGGGCCGCGCACAGATACGCAGTATTTT.

This chain joins TRBV6-6 and TRBJ1-1; possible D gene TRBD1, 6 bases. From germline, CDR1 is MNHNY and CDR2 SVGAGI (reference sequence). The CDR3 loop spans 15 amino acids. V lost 5 bases and J 4 bases, leaving 17 bases between the germline ends. The CDR3 DNA follows: TGTGCCAGCAGTGATTCAGGGAGGGGGTCCACTGAAGCTTTCTTT. This codes for CASSDSGRGSTEAFF.

The chain links TRBV30 to TRBJ2-1; possibly TRBD2 for D (5 bases). In germline, CDR1 is GTSNPN, CDR2 SVGIG (reference sequence). V was cut by 2 bases and J by 6 bases, with 11 bases left in between. The CDR3 sequence is 13 residues long. CDR3 protein: CAWSILEGNEQFF. CDR3 coding DNA: TGTGCCTGGAGTATTTTAGAGGGCAATGAGCAGTTCTTC.

This chain connects TRBV5-1 to TRBJ1-2; tentative D call: TRBD1 (5 bases). Trimming pared 0 bases from V and 8 bases from J, leaving 14 bases between. Germline V gene lookup returns CDR1 SGHRS and CDR2 YFSETQ. The CDR3 is 14 residues long. The CDR3 region has the DNA TGCGCCAGCAGCTTGGATAGGGGTGCTCACGGCTACACCTTC. Encoded protein: CASSLDRGAHGYTF.

The chain combines TRBV6-5 with TRBJ1-2, with TRBD1 as a possible D gene (6 bases). The CDR3 length is 15 residues. V was cut by 2 bases and J by 5 bases, with 15 bases left in between. Germline loops: CDR1 MNHEY, CDR2 SVGAGI. CDR3 DNA: TGTGCCAGCAGTTACGGAGTAGGGGACATATATGGCTACACCTTC. Residues: CASSYGVGDIYGYTF.